The clone carrying this T cell receptor beta chain came up a few times. What it binds is not known. Germline CDR1 and CDR2: SGDLS and YYNGEE. This CDR3 is 12 amino acids long. Trimming pared 3 bases from V and 6 bases from J, leaving 10 bases between. The data derive from a study of response to subunit inactivated influenza vaccine. Study findings and constraints: Seasonal influenza vaccination, on each occasion, was suggested by the authors to recruit few new T cells.

TCRdb re-derived calls from the RT-PCR reads in MiXCR, one entry per CDR3 protein. The sample comprises around 760,000 distinct CDR3 sequences, 11% to 15% of which are singletons, and around 6.5% rests with the top ten. The sequences come from PBMCs from blood, collected 14 days before vaccination. The chain uses TRBV9 and TRBJ2-7; perhaps D is TRBD1 or TRBD2 (5 bases each). This clonotype originated in a man aged 50-60 years who received an inactivated influenza vaccine. The CDR3 DNA is TGTGCCAGCAGCGATGGGACCGGCGAGCAGTACTTC. Translated: CASSDGTGEQYF. The full variable domain, in which reference TRBV9 and TRBJ2-7 provide the parts outside the CDR3, is DSGVTQTPKHLITATGQRVTLRCSPRSGDLSVYWYQQSLDQGLQFLIQYYNGEERAKGNILERFSAQQFPDLHSELNLSSLELGDSALYFCASSDGTGEQYFGPGTRLTVT.